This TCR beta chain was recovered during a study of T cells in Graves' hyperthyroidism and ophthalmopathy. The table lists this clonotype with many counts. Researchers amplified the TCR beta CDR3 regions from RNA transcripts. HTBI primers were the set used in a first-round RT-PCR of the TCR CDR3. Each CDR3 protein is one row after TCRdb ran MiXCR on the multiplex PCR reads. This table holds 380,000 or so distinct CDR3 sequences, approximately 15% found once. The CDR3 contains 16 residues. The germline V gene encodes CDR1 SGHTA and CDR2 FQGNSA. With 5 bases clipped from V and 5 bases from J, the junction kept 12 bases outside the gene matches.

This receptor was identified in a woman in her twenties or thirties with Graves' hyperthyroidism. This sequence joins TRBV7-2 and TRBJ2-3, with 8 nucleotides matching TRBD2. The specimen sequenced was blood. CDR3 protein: CASSPRMSGRIDTQYF. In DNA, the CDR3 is TGTGCCAGCAGCCCCCGCATGAGCGGGAGAATAGATACGCAGTATTTT.